These 32 T cell receptor beta chains were all obtained from the same sample, sequenced in a study of blood T cell repertoires in COVID-19. Assay: immunoSEQ multiplex PCR; the TCRdb copy retains only in-frame clones and omits some. The sample holds about 170,000 clones; 86% are singletons and the top ten take about a tenth. The sequencing input was peripheral blood. All receptors come from a woman in her sixties with COVID-19, enrolled during active disease.

Relative to its sample, this clone is medium-sized. The V call is TRBV30, the J call TRBJ1-5; the match to TRBD1 covers 9 bases. Germline loops: CDR1 GTSNPN, CDR2 SVGIG (reference sequence). J gave up 2 bases and V 7 bases, and 6 bases lay outside the gene matches. The CDR3 contains 14 residues. For the CDR3, the DNA is TGTGCCTATCAGGACAGGGGTGGCAATCAGCCCCAGCATTTT. Its translation is CAYQDRGGNQPQHF.

This chain links TRBV28 with TRBJ2-7; TRBD2 is a possible D gene (5 bases). This CDR3 contains 13 residues. Germline V CDR1 and CDR2: MDHEN, SYDVKM. V shed 7 bases and J shed 4 bases, with 14 bases lying between them. As DNA, the CDR3 is TGTGCCAGCATTATTGGCCCGGGATACGAGCAGTACTTC. Its translation: CASIIGPGYEQYF.

The CDR3 nucleotides read TGCGCCAGCAGTGAGTCCCTCGCGGACCAAGAGACCCAGTACTTC. Translating it yields CASSESLADQETQYF. V is TRBV10-1 and J is TRBJ2-5, with unresolved D. Looked up from germline, CDR1 is WNHNN and CDR2 is SYGVQD (reference sequence). The CDR3 consists of 15 residues. Trimming left V 0 bases short and J 0 bases short, with 8 bases between.

The CDR3 spells CASSPRGGLAPYEQFF. Written as DNA, the CDR3 is TGTGCCAGCAGCCCCAGAGGGGGACTAGCGCCTTATGAGCAGTTCTTC. This chain joins TRBV7-8 and TRBJ2-1; 10 nucleotides line up with TRBD2. This CDR3 has 16 amino acids. Germline CDR1 is SGHVS and CDR2 is FQNEAQ. The J segment lost 8 bases and the V segment lost 5 bases, leaving 12 bases of the junction unmatched.

The chain combines TRBV6-5 with TRBJ2-7, with TRBD2 matching over 9 bases. The germline gives CDR1 MNHEY, CDR2 SVGAGI. This CDR3 is built from 14 residues. J was trimmed by 7 bases and V by 3 bases; bases with no gene match: 7. The CDR3 is CASSYTLAGGEQYF. The CDR3, as DNA: TGTGCCAGCAGTTATACACTAGCGGGCGGGGAGCAGTACTTC.

This chain joins TRBV9 and TRBJ1-6; 8 positions agree with TRBD1. This CDR3 spans 16 amino acids. CDR1 and CDR2 (germline): SGDLS, YYNGEE. Trimming cost V 4 bases and J 8 bases; bases outside gene matches: 11. The CDR3 DNA reads TGTGCCAGCAGCCCATTCGGCCAGGGGGCTTATTCACCCCTCCACTTT. Translating it yields CASSPFGQGAYSPLHF.

This clone occurred once. The chain combines TRBV19 with TRBJ1-2, with TRBD1 matching over 10 bases. CDR3 length: 14 residues. The V gene end was trimmed by 4 bases and the J gene end by 4 bases; junction bases not matched to a gene: 3. The germline CDR1 and CDR2 sequences are LNHDA and SQIVND (reference sequence). The CDR3 sequence is CASSRDRGVYGYTF. The CDR3 coding sequence is TGTGCCAGTAGTAGGGACAGGGGTGTCTATGGCTACACCTTC.

V gene TRBV4-2 combines with J gene TRBJ2-7; 12 nucleotides agree with TRBD2. This CDR3 is 15 amino acids long. The germline V gene has CDR1 LGHNA and CDR2 YNFKEQ. V shed 3 bases, J shed 3 bases, and the junction held 3 bases outside the gene matches. The CDR3 loop is CASSQELAGGYEQYF. The CDR3 coding sequence is TGTGCCAGCAGCCAGGAACTAGCGGGAGGCTACGAGCAGTACTTC.

This sequence joins TRBV24-1 and TRBJ2-3, with D unclear. Germline CDR1 reads KGHDR; CDR2 reads SFDVKD. This CDR3 spans 13 amino acids. Trimming removed 9 bases at V and 0 bases at J, with 9 bases between. The CDR3 DNA is TGTGCCACCGGAGAACTAAGCACAGATACGCAGTATTTT. Encoded protein: CATGELSTDTQYF.

This clone showed up just a few times. CDR3 DNA: TGTGCCAGCAGCTTATACAGTACTTCGGATTCACCCCTCCACTTT. Translating gives CASSLYSTSDSPLHF. The chain couples TRBV11-2 to TRBJ1-6; D gene unclear. Germline V gene data show CDR1 as SGHAT and CDR2 as FQNNGV. This CDR3 contains 15 residues. V lost 2 bases to trimming and J lost 8 bases, with 13 bases between them.

This clone showed up just a few times. The J gene is TRBJ2-7, the V gene TRBV5-1; possible D gene TRBD1, 5 bases. V lost 2 bases to trimming and J lost 2 bases, with 14 bases between them. The CDR3 is 15 amino acids. The V gene's germline CDR1 is SGHRS and CDR2 YFSETQ. The CDR3 nucleotides read TGCGCCAGCAGCTTACTTACAGGACGAGCCTACGAGCAGTACTTC. Translated, it gives CASSLLTGRAYEQYF. The whole variable domain, remainder taken from reference TRBV5-1 and TRBJ2-7, is KAGVTQTPRYLIKTRGQQVTLSCSPISGHRSVSWYQQTPGQGLQFLFEYFSETQRNKGNFPGRFSGRQFSNSRSEMNVSTLELGDSALYLCASSLLTGRAYEQYFGPGTRLTVT.

This clone has only one observation. J is TRBJ2-2 and V is TRBV6-2 or TRBV6-3, with 7 bases fitting TRBD1. Germline lookup yields CDR1 MNHEY and CDR2 SVGEGT. Trimming cost V 6 bases and J 7 bases; bases outside gene matches: 14. This CDR3 region has 16 residues. The CDR3 DNA is TGTGCCAGCAGCTCGCCGGACAGGTCTGCGATCGGGGAGCTGTTTTTT. It translates to CASSSPDRSAIGELFF.

The chain employs TRBV7-9 and TRBJ1-2; 9 nucleotides align to TRBD1. Germline assignment: CDR1 SEHNR and CDR2 FQNEAQ (reference sequence). The J segment lost 5 bases and the V segment lost 4 bases, leaving 5 bases of the junction unmatched. The CDR3 covers 14 residues. The DNA for the CDR3 is TGTGCCAGCAGCTCGCGAGGACAGGGGTATGGCTACACCTTC. Translated, it gives CASSSRGQGYGYTF.

This clone was detected only once. The chain combines TRBV5-4 with TRBJ2-5; a weak D match, TRBD2 (6 bases). Trimming left V 2 bases short and J 4 bases short, with 12 bases between. The CDR3 extends over 14 amino acids. In germline, CDR1 is SGHNT, CDR2 YYREEE (reference sequence). For the CDR3, the DNA is TGTGCCAGCAGCTTTGGCGGGACGGGAGAGACCCAGTACTTC. Amino acid sequence: CASSFGGTGETQYF.

V usage is TRBV11-3 and J usage is TRBJ2-1; the match to TRBD2 covers 7 bases. The germline gives CDR1 SGHNT, CDR2 YENEEA. After removal of 5 bases from V and 4 bases from J, the junction contained 8 bases not matched to a gene. The CDR3 contains 15 residues. The CDR3 here is CASSRAGDYYNEQFF. The CDR3 DNA reads as TGTGCCAGCAGCAGAGCCGGGGACTATTACAATGAGCAGTTCTTC.

The table lists this clone with a count of one. The V and J genes are TRBV24-1 and TRBJ2-2; D not resolved. CDR1 and CDR2 from the germline V gene are KGHDR and SFDVKD. This CDR3 contains 16 residues. V lost 7 bases to trimming and J lost 4 bases, with 18 bases between them. The CDR3 region is CATSSLGTGSTGELFF. The DNA for the CDR3 is TGTGCCACCAGCAGTCTCGGCACGGGTAGCACCGGGGAGCTGTTTTTT.

CDR3: CAWSGGGSGYSYNEQFF. DNA of the CDR3: TGTGCCTGGAGCGGAGGGGGTAGCGGGTACTCCTACAATGAGCAGTTCTTC. This chain uses TRBV30 with TRBJ2-1; TRBD2 is a possible D gene (7 bases). The CDR3 has 17 amino acids. Germline CDR1 and CDR2: GTSNPN and SVGIG (reference sequence). Trimming left V 3 bases short and J 0 bases short, with 18 bases between.

Only one count was recorded for this clone. The chain couples TRBV6-1 to TRBJ2-2; 7 positions match TRBD1. The CDR3 covers 14 residues. Trimming cost V 3 bases and J 5 bases; bases outside gene matches: 3. Germline CDR1 is MNHNS and CDR2 is SASEGT. The CDR3, as DNA: TGTGCCAGCAGTGACAGGGGGTTTACCGGGGAGCTGTTTTTT. Translating gives CASSDRGFTGELFF.

The genes are TRBV19 and TRBJ2-7; the match to TRBD2 covers 9 bases. V dropped 3 bases and J dropped 2; count of bases not matched to a gene: 2. The CDR3 spans 14 residues. Germline values: CDR1 LNHDA, CDR2 SQIVND (reference sequence). The CDR3 DNA follows: TGTGCCAGTAGTATGACTAGCGGCCCCTACGAGCAGTACTTC. Protein product: CASSMTSGPYEQYF. The variable domain in full, with the rest retrieved from reference TRBV19 and TRBJ2-7, is DGGITQSPKYLFRKEGQNVTLSCEQNLNHDAMYWYRQDPGQGLRLIYYSQIVNDFQKGDIAEGYSVSREKKESFPLTVTSAQKNPTAFYLCASSMTSGPYEQYFGPGTRLTVT.

J is TRBJ1-5 and V is TRBV20-1; a possible D gene is TRBD1 (5 bases). V lost 3 bases and J 0 bases, leaving 12 bases between the germline ends. This CDR3 contains 15 residues. Germline-derived CDR1 and CDR2 are DFQATT and SNEGSKA (reference sequence). The CDR3 sequence is CSASNAQGSNQPQHF. DNA for the CDR3: TGCAGTGCTAGTAATGCGCAGGGTAGCAATCAGCCCCAGCATTTT.

CDR3 sequence reads: CASSLGGIAKNIQYF. The CDR3, as DNA: TGTGCCAGCAGCTTAGGCGGGATCGCCAAAAACATTCAGTACTTC. This chain uses TRBV7-9 with TRBJ2-4; the D gene is possibly TRBD2 (6 bases). The germline gives CDR1 SEHNR, CDR2 FQNEAQ (reference sequence). The ends were cut back, 1 base at V and 1 base at J, with 8 bases in the middle. The CDR3 length is 15 residues.

The genes are TRBV6-4 and TRBJ2-7, with D perhaps TRBD1 (6 bases). Trimming took off 8 bases at V and 6 bases at J, with 17 bases between the two ends. In germline, CDR1 is MRHNA, CDR2 SNTAGT. The CDR3 spans 13 residues. CDR3 bases: TGTGCCAGCTCACCAATTGGGGGCTCCGAGCAGTACTTC. Its protein product is CASSPIGGSEQYF.

The chain recombines TRBV9 with TRBJ2-2; the D is unclear. Germline CDR1 is SGDLS and CDR2 is YYNGEE. The CDR3 totals 13 residues. V was cut by 3 bases and J by 3 bases, with 6 bases left in between. CDR3 sequence: CASSAPYTGELFF. The CDR3 DNA is TGTGCCAGCAGCGCCCCGTACACCGGGGAGCTGTTTTTT.

The chain is built from TRBV5-1 and TRBJ2-7, with D possibly being TRBD2 (6 bases). The CDR3 is 14 residues long. V lost 5 bases to trimming and J lost 2 bases, with 14 bases between them. Germline values: CDR1 SGHRS, CDR2 YFSETQ. This CDR3 is CASSRGTGPYEQYF. In nucleotides, the CDR3 is TGCGCCAGCAGTCGCGGGACGGGACCCTACGAGCAGTACTTC.

This chain connects TRBV5-4 to TRBJ2-3, with a tentative D call TRBD1 (6 bases). The CDR3 covers 15 residues. CDR1 SGHNT and CDR2 YYREEE come from the germline V gene (reference sequence). V was cut by 6 bases and J by 0 bases, with 14 bases left in between. The DNA of the CDR3 is TGTGCCAGCACCGCAGTTCAGGGGAGCACAGATACGCAGTATTTT. As protein: CASTAVQGSTDTQYF.

The chain uses TRBV7-9 and TRBJ1-2; 11 bases line up with TRBD1. This CDR3 spans 19 amino acids. The trim removed 5 bases at V and 3 bases at J, leaving 17 bases unmatched. CDR1 is SEHNR and CDR2 is FQNEAQ in the germline V gene (reference sequence). This CDR3 is CASSTLVPDRGQLDYGYTF. The CDR3 DNA reads TGTGCCAGCAGCACACTTGTTCCGGACAGGGGGCAATTGGACTATGGCTACACCTTC.

This chain joins TRBV5-4 and TRBJ1-3, with D maybe TRBD1 (5 bases). The CDR3 is made up of 14 amino acids. The germline V gene has CDR1 SGHNT and CDR2 YYREEE (reference sequence). V gave up 1 base and J gave up 7 bases, with 12 bases separating them. The CDR3 spells CASSLSQAANTIYF. CDR3 nucleotide sequence: TGTGCCAGCAGCTTGTCACAGGCAGCGAACACCATATATTTT.

The V gene is TRBV7-2, the J gene TRBJ2-5; D perhaps matches TRBD1 (6 bases). Trimming removed 4 bases at V and 1 base at J, with 10 bases between. The CDR3 is made up of 14 amino acids. The germline CDR1 and CDR2 sequences are SGHTA and FQGNSA. This CDR3 reads CASSSTGSQETQYF. CDR3 coding DNA: TGTGCCAGCAGCTCAACAGGGAGCCAAGAGACCCAGTACTTC.

The chain carries TRBV28 and TRBJ1-6, with 9 positions matching TRBD1. Trimming took 5 bases from V and 7 from J; bases not matched to a gene: 3. This CDR3 is 14 amino acids long. CDR1 and CDR2 (germline): MDHEN, SYDVKM. The CDR3, as DNA: TGTGCCAGCAGTATGGGGACAGGGAATTCACCCCTCCACTTT. Amino acid sequence: CASSMGTGNSPLHF.

The chain uses TRBV6-2 or TRBV6-3 and TRBJ2-1, with 11 bases identical to TRBD1. The CDR3 runs to 17 residues. CDR1 MNHEY and CDR2 SVGEGT come from the germline V gene. The J segment lost 7 bases and the V segment lost 5 bases, leaving 13 bases of the junction unmatched. In DNA form, the CDR3 reads TGTGCCAGCAGTACCCGTTTCGGGACAGGGGGAGGAAATGAGCAGTTCTTC. Protein product: CASSTRFGTGGGNEQFF.

The rearrangement links TRBV11-3 to TRBJ2-3, with TRBD2 matching 10 bases. Germline V gene lookup returns CDR1 SGHNT and CDR2 YENEEA. The CDR3 sequence is 16 residues long. Trimming cost V 5 bases and J 1 base; bases outside gene matches: 6. The CDR3 DNA reads as TGTGCCAGCAGCCCCGGCCTAGCGGGAGGCACAGATACGCAGTATTTT. It is translated as CASSPGLAGGTDTQYF.

Here the CDR3 DNA reads TGTGCCAGCTCCCCTTCTGGGCCGACCGCTCTGTCTAATCAGCCCCAGCATTTT. Its translation is CASSPSGPTALSNQPQHF. The V and J genes are TRBV18 and TRBJ1-5; D gene uncertain. Looked up from germline, CDR1 is KGHSH and CDR2 is LQKENI. V dropped 6 bases and J dropped 4 bases, with 25 bases sitting between them. The CDR3 length is 18 residues.